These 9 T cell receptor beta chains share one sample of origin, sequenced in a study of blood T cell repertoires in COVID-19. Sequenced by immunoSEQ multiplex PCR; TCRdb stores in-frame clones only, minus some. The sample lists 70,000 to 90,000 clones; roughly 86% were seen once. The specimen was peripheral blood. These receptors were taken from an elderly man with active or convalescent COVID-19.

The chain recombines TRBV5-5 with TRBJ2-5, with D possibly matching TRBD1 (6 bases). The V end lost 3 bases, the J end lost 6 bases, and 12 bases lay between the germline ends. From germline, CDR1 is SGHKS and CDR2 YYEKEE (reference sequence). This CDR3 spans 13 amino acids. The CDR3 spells CASSSQGLQTQYF. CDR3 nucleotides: TGTGCCAGCAGCTCACAGGGCTTACAGACCCAGTACTTC.

The CDR3 loop is CASSLVLTDTQYF. The CDR3 DNA is TGTGCCAGCAGTCTGGTACTCACAGATACGCAGTATTTT. The rearrangement joins TRBV11-2 to TRBJ2-3; D not certain. The CDR3 extends over 13 amino acids. Germline values: CDR1 SGHAT, CDR2 FQNNGV. V was cut by 6 bases and J by 2 bases, with 9 bases left in between. Based on the CDR3 plus reference TRBV11-2 and TRBJ2-3, the full variable domain is EAGVAQSPRYKIIEKRQSVAFWCNPISGHATLYWYQQILGQGPKLLIQFQNNGVVDDSQLPKDRFSAERLKGVDSTLKIQPAKLEDSAVYLCASSLVLTDTQYFGPGTRLTVL.

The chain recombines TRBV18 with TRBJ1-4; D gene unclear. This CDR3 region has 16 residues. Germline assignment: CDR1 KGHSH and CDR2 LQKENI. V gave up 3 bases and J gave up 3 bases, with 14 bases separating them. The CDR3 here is CASSPSRTTANEKLFF. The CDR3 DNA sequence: TGTGCCAGCTCACCTTCCCGGACTACAGCTAATGAAAAACTGTTTTTT.

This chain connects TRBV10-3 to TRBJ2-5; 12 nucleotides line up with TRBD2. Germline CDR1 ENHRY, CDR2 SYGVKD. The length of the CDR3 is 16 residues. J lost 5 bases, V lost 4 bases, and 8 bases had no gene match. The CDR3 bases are TGTGCCATCAGTGTTTCGACTAGCGGGAGTGTGGAGACCCAGTACTTC. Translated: CAISVSTSGSVETQYF.

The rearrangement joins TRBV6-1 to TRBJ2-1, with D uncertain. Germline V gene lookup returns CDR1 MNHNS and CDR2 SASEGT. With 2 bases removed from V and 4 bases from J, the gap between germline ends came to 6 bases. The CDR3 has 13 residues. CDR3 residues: CASSENSYNEQFF. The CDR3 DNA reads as TGTGCCAGCAGTGAAAACTCTTACAATGAGCAGTTCTTC.

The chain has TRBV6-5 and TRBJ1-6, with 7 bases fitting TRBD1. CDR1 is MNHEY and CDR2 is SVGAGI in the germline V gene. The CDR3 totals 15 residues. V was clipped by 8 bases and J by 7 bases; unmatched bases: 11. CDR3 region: CASSPVGTENSPLHF. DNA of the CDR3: TGTGCCAGCTCCCCGGTGGGGACAGAGAATTCACCCCTCCACTTT.

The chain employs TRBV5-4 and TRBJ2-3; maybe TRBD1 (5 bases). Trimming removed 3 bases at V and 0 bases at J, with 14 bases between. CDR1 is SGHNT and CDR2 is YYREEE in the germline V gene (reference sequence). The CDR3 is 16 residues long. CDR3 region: CASSSWTTRSTDTQYF. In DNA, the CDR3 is TGTGCCAGCAGCTCATGGACAACGAGAAGCACAGATACGCAGTATTTT.

The DNA for the CDR3 is TGTGCCAGCAGCTTAAGACCTCGGGGGGGGAATGAGCAGTTCTTC. It translates to CASSLRPRGGNEQFF. This chain uses TRBV7-8 with TRBJ2-1; 8 nucleotides agree with TRBD2. This CDR3 is 15 amino acids long. The germline V gene has CDR1 SGHVS and CDR2 FQNEAQ. Trimming at V came to 2 bases and at J to 7 bases, leaving 7 bases not matched to a gene.

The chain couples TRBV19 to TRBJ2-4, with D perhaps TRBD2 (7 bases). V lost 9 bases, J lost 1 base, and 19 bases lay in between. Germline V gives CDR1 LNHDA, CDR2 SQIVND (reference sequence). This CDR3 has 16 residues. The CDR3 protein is CASTRTQGGAKNIQYF. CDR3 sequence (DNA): TGTGCCAGCACCCGGACACAGGGAGGGGCCAAAAACATTCAGTACTTC.